The T cell receptor beta chain described here comes from a study of regulatory T cells in long-lasting Graves disease (dated by TCRdb to the early 2020s). Notes on the research overall: In the newly diagnosed Graves' disease group, patients had been taking antithyroid drugs for less than 3 months. Patients with persistent Graves' disease were compared with patients with newly diagnosed Graves' disease using TCR sequencing and RNA sequencing of peripheral blood. The study was conducted in China and was registered as a clinical trial. A total of around 35 samples underwent TCR sequencing: approximately 13 from persistent and 20 from newly diagnosed Graves' disease patients. The full study reports these points: Persistent Graves' disease patients showed lower TCR Shannon entropy and fewer highly expanded clones than newly diagnosed patients, suggesting clonal expansion. Sequencing and analysis were limited to the TCR beta chain. The authors noted that the small sample size was a limitation that may lower accuracy. A larger number of public clonotypes was shared among persistent patients (2,741) than among newly diagnosed patients (about 990). Because the primary lesion, thyroid tissue, could not be accessed, the study looked at peripheral blood alone.

The method behind the library was multiplex PCR. The instrument given in TCRdb is Illumina HiSeq 4000. CDR3 regions were amplified by Arm-PCR with iRepertoire HTBI primers to construct TCR beta libraries. Before sequencing, the PCR products went through gel purification. In the authors' own workflow: A total of roughly 67 TRBV and 14 TRBJ segments were identified across samples and were used for gene usage analysis of CDR3 amino acid clonotypes. COPE and FqMerger were used to merge the filtered high-quality paired reads into contigs. Contigs were aligned with BLAST to IMGT TRBV, TRBD and TRBJ reference genes, and CDR3 was defined per IMGT. Any clonotype with a frequency above 0.1% was classified as a highly expanded clone. Repertoire diversity was measured by Shannon entropy, and V-J evenness by the Gini coefficient. Clonotypes shared by more than one individual were considered public. Starting from the raw public reads, TCRdb applied fastp trimming at Q25, assembled clones with MiXCR and retained in-frame beta chains. Rows are combined by CDR3 protein, so each entry shows the most common genes and DNA. The V and J calls were determined by TCRdb, not by the authors. In this sample the table shows a few hundred thousand distinct CDR3 sequences, 15% to 20% of which occur a single time. The top ten constitute 25% to 30% of the sample.

The sample's time point, from its label and the paper: newly diagnosed GD, antithyroid drugs for less than 3 months. For both TCR sequencing and RNA sequencing, RNA was extracted from PBMCs using TRIzol. The diagnosis of Graves' disease followed American Thyroid Association guidelines. Patients for the study were recruited at an endocrinology department in Xi'an, China. From each patient, nine milliliters of peripheral blood was collected into an EDTA anticoagulant tube. Ficoll Paque Plus density gradient separation was used to isolate PBMCs, and no further T cell sorting was performed. An Agilent 2100 Bioanalyzer and agarose gel were used to assess RNA quality, and a NanoDrop 2000 was used to measure RNA concentration. This clonotype has at least ten counts. It lacks a known antigen. No base quality information exists; no much larger clone differs at one position. In addition, the sample was reused for a study of T cells in Graves' hyperthyroidism and ophthalmopathy. The second paper further reports: Stable Graves' hyperthyroidism was defined as the absence of progression to ophthalmopathy over 18 months of follow-up. Hyperthyroidism patients were aged 18 to 65 years and newly diagnosed, with disease duration of less than 2 months. Any patient with an uncontrolled infection, another autoimmune disease, pregnancy or lactation was excluded. Diagnoses were based on clinical symptoms, serum thyroxine and TRAb, thyroid ultrasound and orbital computed tomography. The first round of RT-PCR for the TCR CDR3 was performed with the HTBI primer set and the Qiagen OneStep RT-PCR kit. Most expanded thyroid clonotypes (frequency above 0.001) were also detected in blood, suggesting blood repertoires may reflect thyroid immune responses. In cross-validation, a model built on a 13 V-J signature told ophthalmopathy apart from stable hyperthyroidism with 85% to 90% sensitivity and 81% to 82% specificity, and in testing the same model reached 80%/75%. In validation, the model predicted progression to ophthalmopathy with roughly 66% sensitivity and less than 75% specificity, a median of approximately 6.5 months before onset. A discovery cohort of around 100 patients, 43 with Graves' ophthalmopathy and fewer than 65 with stable Graves' hyperthyroidism, was used to find distinguishing TCR V-J signatures. An independent validation cohort of some 18 hyperthyroidism patients and more than 15 patients who later progressed to ophthalmopathy tested prospective prediction of ophthalmopathy. The approximately 100 discovery patients were randomly divided into training and test sets at a 7:3 ratio. In about six Graves' hyperthyroidism patients, the study also compared T-cell repertoires from thyroid tissue with T-cell repertoires from blood. After sampling, hyperthyroidism patients received methimazole starting at 30 mg daily, and ophthalmopathy patients received high-dose intravenous methylprednisolone. Libraries were constructed in a second round of multiplex PCR, after which size selection and purification were carried out. Paired-end sequencing of the libraries was performed with 100 bp reads on an Illumina HiSeq2000. SOAPnuke was used to process the raw data, with reads discarded if the reads contained adapters or uncalled bases, had a mean Phred below 15, or lacked an exact constant-primer or identifier match. High-quality paired reads were merged with COPE v1.2.5, and unique nucleotide sequences were defined as clonotypes. MiTCR v1.1 was used to align the clonotypes against IMGT TRBV, TRBD and TRBJ reference segments. Only V-J combinations with frequency above 0.0001, covering 99.2% of repertoires, were analysed. The TCS score was defined as F50 (clonal expansion) divided by E x V (chaos), with BLOSUM62-based TCRdist calculated between CDR3 peptides within each V-J. Welch's t-statistics and random forest reduced around 510 V-J features to 13, which were used in a naive Bayes classifier (R e1071). No statistical method was used to fix the sample size in advance, and group allocation was not hidden from the investigators. The paper reports TCR Vbeta CDR3 sequencing of approximately 130 peripheral blood samples: some 41 ophthalmopathy, fewer than 80 hyperthyroidism and about 17 progressor patients.

The input for sequencing was peripheral blood mononuclear cells (PBMCs), taken at new diagnosis, from a patient treated with antithyroid drugs. The TCR comes from a man aged 40-49 years with Graves disease. Donor details come from another sample of the same person, matched by shared clones.

DNA sequence: TGTGCCAGCAGTGATCTGGGGGCGTTTGAAGAGACCCAGTACTTC. Translated, it gives CASSDLGAFEETQYF. The rearrangement combines TRBV2 with TRBJ2-5; TRBD1 could be the D gene, as 6 bases match. CDR1 and CDR2, per the germline V gene, are SNHLY and FYNNEI. Deletion took 3 bases off V and 3 bases off J, with a span of 14 bases between the germline ends. Measured from the cysteine to the phenylalanine, the CDR3 is 15 residues long. Only CDR3 DNA remains: 45 bases, in frame from the first base.